What follows are 32 T cell receptor beta chains derived from one specimen sequenced in a study of spatial heterogeneity in lung cancer. The antigens these receptors bind are not known. Time point: sample taken at primary tumor resection. Study outcomes and limitations: For expanded intratumoral alpha and beta TCRs, counts tracked tumor mutation counts.

TCRdb reprocessed the 5' RACE reads with MiXCR, giving one entry per CDR3 protein. The data contain 17,000 or so distinct CDR3 sequences, 5.5% to 8% of them singletons. The specimen was lung tumor tissue, collected at surgery. These TCRs come from a female donor with early-stage non-small cell lung cancer.

This clonotype was detected ten times or more. This rearrangement joins TRBV20-1 to TRBJ2-7; D remains unclear. Germline V gene data show CDR1 as DFQATT and CDR2 as SNEGSKA (reference sequence). V lost 1 base, J lost 3 bases, and 16 bases lay in between. CDR3 length: 15 amino acids. The CDR3 loop reads CSARGSSPFNYEQYF. In nucleotides, the CDR3 is TGCAGTGCTAGAGGGTCTTCTCCCTTCAACTACGAGCAGTACTTC.

J is TRBJ2-3 and V is TRBV18; D may be TRBD2 (6 bases). V was shortened by 6 bases and J by 2 bases, with 15 bases between the two germline ends. Germline V lookup: CDR1 KGHSH, CDR2 LQKENI. CDR3 length equals 15 residues. The CDR3 region has the DNA TGTGCCAGCTCCAGAGTGGGCGGGGACACAGATACGCAGTATTTT. Its protein is CASSRVGGDTDTQYF.

In its sample, this clonotype was seen many times. The CDR3 DNA reads as TGTGCCAGTAGTAACGGACTAGCGGGCGCCTACGAGCAGTACTTC. Residues: CASSNGLAGAYEQYF. The chain uses TRBV19 and TRBJ2-7, with TRBD2 matching over 11 bases. The V segment lost 4 bases and the J segment 2 bases; nucleotides outside the gene matches: 4. The CDR3 consists of 15 residues. Germline lookup yields CDR1 LNHDA and CDR2 SQIVND (reference sequence).

Ten or more counts support this clonotype. The chain uses TRBV11-3 and TRBJ2-7; 8 bases line up with TRBD2. There are 16 residues in the CDR3. Looked up from germline, CDR1 is SGHNT and CDR2 is YENEEA. The ends lost 0 bases at V and 5 bases at J; junction bases unmatched: 9. CDR3 nucleotides: TGTGCCAGCAGCTTAGATGGTCGGGAGGGCCTCGACGAGCAGTACTTC. As protein: CASSLDGREGLDEQYF. The variable domain in full, completed from reference TRBV11-3 and TRBJ2-7, reads EAGVVQSPRYKIIEKKQPVAFWCNPISGHNTLYWYLQNLGQGPELLIRYENEEAVDDSQLPKDRFSAERLKGVDSTLKIQPAELGDSAVYLCASSLDGREGLDEQYFGPGTRLTVT.

This clonotype was picked up many times. This chain links TRBV7-9 with TRBJ2-2; possible D gene TRBD1, 6 bases. The V end lost 1 base, the J end lost 5 bases, and 14 bases lay between the germline ends. The CDR3 runs to 16 residues. Germline CDR1 and CDR2: SEHNR and FQNEAQ (reference sequence). CDR3 in DNA: TGTGCCAGCAGCTTAGGATCAGGGGTCTGGACCGGGGAGCTGTTTTTT. This sequence encodes CASSLGSGVWTGELFF.

This clonotype was recorded many times. This chain uses TRBV14 with TRBJ1-4, with 7 bases lining up with TRBD1. Trimming took 4 bases from V and 13 from J; bases not matched to a gene: 9. The germline V gene encodes CDR1 SGHDN and CDR2 FVKESK. This CDR3 contains 13 residues. The CDR3 sequence: CASSRARGQLLFF. For the CDR3, the DNA is TGTGCCAGCAGCCGAGCAAGGGGACAGCTACTGTTTTTT.

This clonotype has ten or more counts. This rearrangement joins TRBV13 to TRBJ2-3; perhaps D is TRBD1 or TRBD2 (5 bases each). Deletions cut 0 bases from V and 8 bases from J, with 12 bases between. Germline assignment: CDR1 PRHDT and CDR2 FYEKMQ (reference sequence). This CDR3 is 14 amino acids long. The DNA of the CDR3 is TGTGCCAGCAGCTTAGGCCGGACGAGGGGTACGCAGTATTTT. Translated, it gives CASSLGRTRGTQYF.

The chain is built from TRBV7-3 and TRBJ2-3, with 9 nucleotides matching TRBD2. In germline, CDR1 is SGHTA, CDR2 FQGTGA. V was clipped by 1 base and J by 0 bases; unmatched bases: 5. The CDR3 length is 17 residues. The CDR3 reads CASSLRGLAGSTDTQYF. The CDR3 DNA follows: TGTGCCAGCAGCTTAAGGGGTCTAGCGGGAAGCACAGATACGCAGTATTTT.

J is TRBJ2-7 and V is TRBV20-1; a weak D match, TRBD1 (5 bases). V gave up 2 bases and J gave up 2 bases, with 16 bases separating them. Germline V gene sequence: CDR1 DFQATT, CDR2 SNEGSKA (reference sequence). There are 15 residues in the CDR3. CDR3 sequence reads: CSARRTLKDTYEQYF. The CDR3, as DNA: TGCAGTGCTAGAAGGACCCTTAAGGACACCTACGAGCAGTACTTC.

This clonotype is medium-sized in the sample. This chain connects TRBV20-1 to TRBJ1-5, with unresolved D. Germline assignment: CDR1 DFQATT and CDR2 SNEGSKA (reference sequence). This CDR3 region has 15 residues. V gave up 3 bases and J gave up 2 bases, with 14 bases separating them. The CDR3 spells CSASGSMWGNQPQHF. For the CDR3, the DNA is TGCAGTGCTAGTGGGTCAATGTGGGGCAATCAGCCCCAGCATTTT.

In this sample, this clonotype is medium-sized. The V call is TRBV6-5, the J call TRBJ2-7; D ambiguous. Germline V gives CDR1 MNHEY, CDR2 SVGAGI. Trimming shortened V by 2 bases and J by 2 bases, and 10 bases separated the two germline ends. The CDR3 length is 14 residues. The CDR3 sequence is CASSYAKVPYEQYF. The CDR3 DNA sequence: TGTGCCAGCAGTTACGCCAAAGTACCCTACGAGCAGTACTTC.

This clonotype came up many times. The rearrangement links TRBV18 to TRBJ2-2; D gene ambiguous. V was shortened by 2 bases and J by 7 bases, with 11 bases between the two germline ends. Germline V gene data show CDR1 as KGHSH and CDR2 as LQKENI. The CDR3 extends over 14 amino acids. The CDR3 nucleotides are TGTGCCAGCTCACCATATGGCAACGGCGGGGAGCTGTTTTTT. Protein sequence: CASSPYGNGGELFF.

The gene calls are TRBV7-2 and TRBJ1-2, with a possible D match to TRBD1 (6 bases). The CDR3 runs 15 residues. Per the germline V gene, CDR1 is SGHTA and CDR2 is FQGNSA. The V end was cut by 2 bases, the J end by 4 bases, with 14 bases between. CDR3 amino acids: CASSLRTGTFYGYTF. In nucleotides, the CDR3 is TGTGCCAGCAGCTTAAGAACAGGGACCTTCTATGGCTACACCTTC.

This clonotype was counted many times. The chain joins TRBV6-1 to TRBJ1-1; TRBD1 matches 9 bases. V lost 7 bases, J lost 1 base, and 13 bases stayed unmatched. Germline-derived CDR1 and CDR2 are MNHNS and SASEGT. CDR3 length: 17 residues. CDR3 residues: CASTTGGPGRGNTEAFF. CDR3 sequence (DNA): TGTGCCAGCACAACAGGGGGCCCTGGCCGGGGGAACACTGAAGCTTTCTTT.

There are many counts of this clonotype. The CDR3 sequence is CASSLLGEQVDTQYF. The DNA for the CDR3 is TGTGCCAGCAGCTTACTTGGGGAGCAGGTAGATACGCAGTATTTT. The gene calls are TRBV7-3 and TRBJ2-3; maybe TRBD2 (5 bases). V lost 2 bases and J lost 5, with 14 bases in between. The CDR3 covers 15 residues. The germline CDR1 and CDR2 sequences are SGHTA and FQGTGA.

There are many counts of this clonotype. The rearrangement links TRBV18 to TRBJ2-2; the match to TRBD2 covers 10 bases. The germline gives CDR1 KGHSH, CDR2 LQKENI. This CDR3 region has 16 residues. Trimming took 3 bases from V and 6 from J; bases not matched to a gene: 7. The chain's CDR3 is CASSPGLAERAGELFF. In DNA, the CDR3 is TGTGCCAGCTCACCCGGACTAGCGGAACGCGCCGGGGAGCTGTTTTTT.

Many counts were recorded for this clonotype. The chain uses TRBV20-1 and TRBJ1-1, with D possibly matching TRBD1 (5 bases). Germline values: CDR1 DFQATT, CDR2 SNEGSKA (reference sequence). This CDR3 spans 14 amino acids. V lost 3 bases, J lost 1 base, and 12 bases lay in between. The CDR3 loop reads CSARGGVRNTEAFF. The CDR3 bases are TGCAGTGCTAGGGGGGGAGTGCGGAACACTGAAGCTTTCTTT.

This clonotype has a count of ten or more. V is TRBV7-2 and J is TRBJ2-3, with 7 bases aligning to TRBD1. The J segment lost 4 bases and the V segment lost 4 bases, leaving 5 bases of the junction unmatched. Germline V gene lookup returns CDR1 SGHTA and CDR2 FQGNSA. There are 14 residues in the CDR3. CDR3 sequence: CASSSRTGSDTQYF. The CDR3 DNA reads as TGTGCCAGCAGCTCGAGGACAGGATCAGATACGCAGTATTTT. Full variable domain (missing parts from reference TRBV7-2 and TRBJ2-3): GAGVSQSPSNKVTEKGKDVELRCDPISGHTALYWYRQSLGQGLEFLIYFQGNSAPDKSGLPSDRFSAERTGGSVSTLTIQRTQQEDSAVYLCASSSRTGSDTQYFGPGTRLTVL.

In its sample, this clonotype was seen many times. This sequence joins TRBV7-3 and TRBJ1-2, with unresolved D. CDR1 and CDR2 from the germline V gene are SGHTA and FQGTGA. The CDR3 sequence is 14 residues long. Trimming removed 6 bases from V and 2 bases from J, with 13 bases in between. CDR3 protein: CASSPRAGNYGYTF. CDR3 DNA: TGTGCCAGCAGTCCGCGTGCGGGAAACTATGGCTACACCTTC.

The chain employs TRBV28 and TRBJ2-5, with unresolved D. The length of the CDR3 is 14 residues. The ends were cut back, 5 bases at V and 3 bases at J, with 13 bases in the middle. CDR1 is MDHEN, CDR2 SYDVKM, per germline. In nucleotides, the CDR3 is TGTGCCAGCAGTACCCCGAACGCTAAAGAGACCCAGTACTTC. Translated: CASSTPNAKETQYF.

This clonotype was observed many times. The chain uses TRBV6-2 or TRBV6-3 and TRBJ2-5; D ambiguous. CDR3 length: 13 amino acids. CDR1 and CDR2 from the germline V gene are MNHEY and SVGEGT. V lost 1 base, J lost 1 base, and 4 bases lay in between. The CDR3 DNA sequence: TGTGCCAGCAGTTACTACATCCAAGAGACCCAGTACTTC. Residues: CASSYYIQETQYF.

This clonotype was observed at least ten times. The chain links TRBV20-1 to TRBJ2-4; 9 bases line up with TRBD1. The CDR3 spans 18 residues. Per the germline V gene, CDR1 is DFQATT and CDR2 is SNEGSKA (reference sequence). The J segment lost 0 bases and the V segment lost 3 bases, leaving 12 bases of the junction unmatched. In DNA form, the CDR3 reads TGCAGTGCTAGGGAGAACCGGGACAGGGTTGGAGCCAAAAACATTCAGTACTTC. Translated: CSARENRDRVGAKNIQYF.

This clonotype was counted at least ten times. The chain joins TRBV18 to TRBJ1-4; 7 positions match TRBD1. Germline CDR1 is KGHSH and CDR2 is LQKENI. The J segment lost 5 bases and the V segment lost 2 bases, leaving 2 bases of the junction unmatched. This CDR3 contains 14 residues. CDR3 in amino acids: CASSPGTANEKLFF. The CDR3 DNA sequence: TGTGCCAGCTCACCAGGGACAGCAAATGAAAAACTGTTTTTT.

The gene calls are TRBV6-6 and TRBJ1-3; D is undetermined. The length of the CDR3 is 17 residues. Trimming stripped 2 bases from V and 0 bases from J, with 14 bases between. Germline V gene lookup returns CDR1 MNHNY and CDR2 SVGAGI (reference sequence). CDR3 sequence reads: CASSYPRNVHSGNTIYF. In DNA, the CDR3 is TGTGCCAGCAGTTACCCGCGGAACGTCCACTCTGGAAACACCATATATTTT.

This clonotype was seen at least ten times. The V and J genes are TRBV11-2 and TRBJ2-5; maybe TRBD1 (5 bases). V was pared by 1 base and J by 2 bases, with 14 bases between. The length of the CDR3 is 16 residues. The germline V gene encodes CDR1 SGHAT and CDR2 FQNNGV. CDR3 nucleotide sequence: TGTGCCAGCAGCTTAGTTGCCAGGGCGTTTCAAGAGACCCAGTACTTC. Its translation: CASSLVARAFQETQYF.

Relative to its sample, this clonotype is medium-sized. The gene calls are TRBV23-1 and TRBJ1-6; D may be TRBD1 (5 bases). TRBV23-1 is assigned to the ORF class and has an uncertain function. V lost 0 bases to trimming and J lost 0 bases, with 15 bases between them. The CDR3 is 19 residues long. CDR3 region: CASSQSRGKGSSYNSPLHF. CDR3 DNA sequence: TGCGCCAGCAGTCAATCGCGGGGGAAGGGGAGCTCCTATAATTCACCCCTCCACTTT.

In the case of this clonotype: Being one base from a much bigger clone, this may be a read error. The chain is built from TRBV20-1 and TRBJ2-1, with unresolved D. The CDR3 runs to 14 residues. Trimming pared 6 bases from V and 7 bases from J, leaving 19 bases between. Germline V gene data show CDR1 as DFQATT and CDR2 as SNEGSKA (reference sequence). The CDR3: CSASFGRGINEQFF. The CDR3 region has the DNA TGCAGTGCCTCGTTCGGTAGAGGCATAAATGAGCAGTTCTTC.

This clonotype was detected many times. The rearrangement links TRBV20-1 to TRBJ1-2; 8 nucleotides align to TRBD1. This CDR3 is 15 amino acids long. J was trimmed by 0 bases and V by 6 bases; bases with no gene match: 9. From germline, CDR1 is DFQATT and CDR2 SNEGSKA (reference sequence). The CDR3 protein is CSASDREVTNYGYTF. DNA of the CDR3: TGCAGTGCGTCGGACAGGGAAGTTACTAACTATGGCTACACCTTC.

This clonotype was counted many times. The J gene is TRBJ2-7, the V gene TRBV4-2; 11 bases line up with TRBD2. CDR1 is LGHNA, CDR2 YNFKEQ, per germline. The CDR3 consists of 17 residues. V was pared by 3 bases and J by 4 bases, with 11 bases of the junction left unmatched. This CDR3 reads CASSHEPGLADPYEQYF. As DNA, the CDR3 is TGTGCCAGCAGCCATGAACCGGGACTAGCGGACCCGTACGAGCAGTACTTC.

The chain recombines TRBV20-1 with TRBJ2-1; perhaps TRBD2 as D (7 bases). Germline V gives CDR1 DFQATT, CDR2 SNEGSKA (reference sequence). V was trimmed by 6 bases and J by 2 bases, leaving 11 bases between them. The CDR3 runs 13 residues. The CDR3 sequence is CSATGRAYNEQFF. The CDR3 DNA follows: TGCAGTGCCACAGGGAGGGCCTACAATGAGCAGTTCTTC.

This clonotype was recorded at least ten times. This chain uses TRBV7-3 with TRBJ2-3; D ambiguous. V lost 1 base and J 1 base, leaving 6 bases between the germline ends. Per germline, CDR1 SGHTA and CDR2 FQGTGA. The CDR3 extends over 14 amino acids. In nucleotides, the CDR3 is TGTGCCAGCAGCTTAAATGCAGGCACAGATACGCAGTATTTT. Encoded protein: CASSLNAGTDTQYF.

This clonotype was seen ten or more times. The CDR3 nucleotides read TGTGCCAGCAGCTTAGCGCCCGGCGGGGGATTCTACGAGCAGTACTTC. This gives the protein CASSLAPGGGFYEQYF. The chain is built from TRBV7-2 and TRBJ2-7; 7 nucleotides agree with TRBD2. Germline loops: CDR1 SGHTA, CDR2 FQGNSA. Trimming at V came to 0 bases and at J to 3 bases, leaving 8 bases not matched to a gene. The CDR3 sequence is 16 residues long.